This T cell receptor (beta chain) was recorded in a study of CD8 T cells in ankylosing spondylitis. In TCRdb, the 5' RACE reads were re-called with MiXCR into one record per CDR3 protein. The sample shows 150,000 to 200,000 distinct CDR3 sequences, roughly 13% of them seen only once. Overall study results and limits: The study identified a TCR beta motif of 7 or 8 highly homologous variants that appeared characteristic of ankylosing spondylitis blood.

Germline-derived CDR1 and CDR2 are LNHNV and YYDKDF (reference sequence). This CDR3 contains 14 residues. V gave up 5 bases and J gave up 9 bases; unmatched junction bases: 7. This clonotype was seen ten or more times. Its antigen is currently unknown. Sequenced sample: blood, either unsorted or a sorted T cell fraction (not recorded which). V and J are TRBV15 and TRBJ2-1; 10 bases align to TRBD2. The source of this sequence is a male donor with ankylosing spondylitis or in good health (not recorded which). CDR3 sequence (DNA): TGTGCCACCAGCTTGGGGCTAGCGGGAGCTGAGCAGTTCTTC. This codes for CATSLGLAGAEQFF.